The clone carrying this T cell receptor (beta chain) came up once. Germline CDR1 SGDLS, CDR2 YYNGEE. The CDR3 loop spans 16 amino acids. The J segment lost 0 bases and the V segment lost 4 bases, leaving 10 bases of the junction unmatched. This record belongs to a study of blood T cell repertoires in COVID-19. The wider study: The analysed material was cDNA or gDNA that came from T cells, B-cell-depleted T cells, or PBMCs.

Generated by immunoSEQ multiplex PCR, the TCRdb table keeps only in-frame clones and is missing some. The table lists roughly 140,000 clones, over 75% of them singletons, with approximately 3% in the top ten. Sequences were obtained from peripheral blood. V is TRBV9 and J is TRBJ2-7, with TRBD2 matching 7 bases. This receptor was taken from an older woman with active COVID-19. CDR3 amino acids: CASSPHGEGYSYEQYF. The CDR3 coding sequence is TGTGCCAGCAGCCCCCACGGGGAGGGGTACTCCTACGAGCAGTACTTC.